Listed below are T cell receptor beta chains from one sample, sequenced in a study of OX40 agonist ivuxolimab in advanced cancers. Method: immunoSEQ multiplex PCR; TCRdb's copy keeps in-frame clones and lacks some. Among over 50,000 clones listed, approximately 89% were seen once. The specimen was CD4+ or CD8+ T cells sorted from blood, collected in a trial of the OX40 agonist ivuxolimab. All receptors come from an adult with an advanced solid tumor such as melanoma, head and neck, liver or kidney cancer. The CDR3 runs from the conserved cysteine through the conserved F or W. Each record gives: clone size, D gene, V gene, J gene, CDR3 protein, CDR3 DNA. The D gene is left open where the match is weak. For some rows the clone size is stated as once, few or many, or as a class when expanded; others skip it.

size: NA
D: NA
V: TRBV6-6
J: TRBJ1-4
CDR3: CASSYSDGVREKLFF
DNA: TGTGCCAGCAGTTACTCTGACGGGGTTCGGGAAAAACTGTTTTTT

size: few
D: NA
V: TRBV7-2
J: TRBJ1-4
CDR3: CASSLPMDEKLFF
DNA: TGTGCCAGCAGCTTACCGATGGACGAAAAACTGTTTTTT

size: NA
D: NA
V: TRBV28
J: TRBJ2-7
CDR3: CAIRDSLSYEQYF
DNA: TGTGCCATCCGGGACTCCTTATCCTACGAGCAGTACTTC

size: once
D: NA
V: TRBV2
J: TRBJ1-2
CDR3: CASRAEGHNSNYGYTF
DNA: TGTGCCAGCAGGGCGGAGGGACATAACTCTAACTATGGCTACACCTTC

size: NA
D: NA
V: TRBV5-1
J: TRBJ2-2
CDR3: CASSPNRTVNTGELFF
DNA: TGCGCCAGCAGCCCCAACCGGACAGTGAACACCGGGGAGCTGTTTTTT

size: NA
D: NA
V: TRBV13
J: TRBJ2-1
CDR3: CASTLGLTYNEQFF
DNA: TGTGCCAGCACCTTGGGGCTAACCTACAATGAGCAGTTCTTC

size: NA
D: NA
V: TRBV7-8
J: TRBJ1-5
CDR3: CASSLGMGGEVIQPQHF
DNA: TGTGCCAGCAGCTTAGGGATGGGAGGGGAGGTGATCCAGCCCCAGCATTTT

size: NA
D: NA
V: TRBV7-6
J: TRBJ2-6
CDR3: CASSADGWISGANVLTF
DNA: TGTGCCAGCAGCGCTGATGGGTGGATCTCTGGGGCCAACGTCCTGACTTTC

size: once
D: NA
V: TRBV6-6
J: TRBJ2-5
CDR3: CATTQPAYQETQYF
DNA: TGTGCCACCACCCAACCGGCCTACCAAGAGACCCAGTACTTC

size: NA
D: NA
V: TRBV6-5
J: TRBJ2-7
CDR3: CASSFPSRDEQYF
DNA: TGTGCCAGCAGTTTCCCCTCGAGAGACGAGCAGTACTTC

size: NA
D: NA
V: TRBV6-5
J: TRBJ1-2
CDR3: CASSQRDTRQGYTF
DNA: TGTGCCAGCAGCCAACGGGACACCAGGCAGGGCTACACCTTC

size: once
D: NA
V: TRBV5-6
J: TRBJ1-2
CDR3: CASSFAPPWTEDGYTF
DNA: TGTGCCAGCAGTTTCGCGCCCCCGTGGACGGAGGATGGCTACACCTTC

size: NA
D: NA
V: TRBV7-7
J: TRBJ2-3
CDR3: CASSPWVEGSTDTQYF
DNA: TGTGCTAGCAGCCCTTGGGTGGAAGGTAGCACAGATACGCAGTATTTT

size: NA
D: TRBD2
V: TRBV6-5
J: TRBJ2-1
CDR3: CASSYLSGRNEQFF
DNA: TGTGCCAGCAGTTACTTAAGCGGGAGAAATGAGCAGTTCTTC

size: NA
D: NA
V: TRBV27
J: TRBJ1-3
CDR3: CASSPSAGTGNTIYF
DNA: TGTGCCAGCAGTCCCTCGGCGGGTACTGGAAACACCATATATTTT

size: NA
D: NA
V: TRBV27
J: TRBJ1-2
CDR3: CASSFLQGNGYTF
DNA: TGTGCCAGCAGTTTTTTGCAGGGAAATGGCTACACCTTC

size: NA
D: TRBD1
V: TRBV6-1
J: TRBJ1-1
CDR3: CASSESGGITEAFF
DNA: TGTGCCAGCAGTGAATCAGGGGGAATCACTGAAGCTTTCTTT

size: NA
D: TRBD2
V: TRBV11-3
J: TRBJ2-1
CDR3: CASSSRTSGRNNEQFF
DNA: TGTGCCAGCAGCTCCCGGACTAGCGGGAGGAACAATGAGCAGTTCTTC

size: once
D: TRBD2
V: TRBV27
J: TRBJ2-1
CDR3: CASSRTSGSHEQFF
DNA: TGTGCCAGCAGTCGGACTAGCGGGAGCCATGAGCAGTTCTTC

size: NA
D: TRBD2
V: TRBV7-9
J: TRBJ2-3
CDR3: CASSSQGLADTDTQYF
DNA: TGTGCCAGCAGCTCGCAAGGGCTAGCGGACACAGATACGCAGTATTTT

size: NA
D: TRBD1
V: TRBV6-4
J: TRBJ2-3
CDR3: CASSRTGGTDTQYF
DNA: TGTGCCAGCAGTCGGACAGGGGGCACAGATACGCAGTATTTT

size: NA
D: TRBD2
V: TRBV27
J: TRBJ2-7
CDR3: CASISTSGLYEQYF
DNA: TGTGCCAGCATTAGCACTAGCGGCCTCTACGAGCAGTACTTC

size: NA
D: NA
V: TRBV30
J: TRBJ2-7
CDR3: CAWSVFSSHEQYF
DNA: TGTGCCTGGAGTGTGTTCAGCTCTCACGAGCAGTACTTC

size: NA
D: NA
V: TRBV9
J: TRBJ2-2
CDR3: CASSVGGTNTGELFF
DNA: TGTGCCAGCAGCGTAGGGGGGACGAACACCGGGGAGCTGTTTTTT

size: once
D: TRBD1
V: TRBV28
J: TRBJ2-5
CDR3: CASRETGGETQYF
DNA: TGTGCCAGTCGCGAGACAGGGGGAGAGACCCAGTACTTC

size: NA
D: NA
V: TRBV16
J: TRBJ2-5
CDR3: CASSQSTGETQYF
DNA: TGTGCCAGCAGCCAATCGACGGGAGAGACCCAGTACTTC

size: NA
D: NA
V: TRBV27
J: TRBJ1-2
CDR3: CASSFLRNGYGYTF
DNA: TGTGCCAGCAGTTTCCTTCGCAACGGGTATGGCTACACCTTC

size: once
D: NA
V: TRBV28
J: TRBJ2-2
CDR3: CASGSEVIIDTGELFF
DNA: TGTGCCAGCGGCTCCGAGGTGATAATAGACACCGGGGAGCTGTTTTTT

size: NA
D: NA
V: TRBV10-3
J: TRBJ2-3
CDR3: CAISTKGSDTQYF
DNA: TGTGCCATCAGTACGAAAGGCTCAGATACGCAGTATTTT

size: NA
D: TRBD1
V: TRBV11-2
J: TRBJ1-4
CDR3: CASSTRDREGGEKLFF
DNA: TGTGCCAGCAGCACCCGGGACAGGGAAGGGGGTGAAAAACTGTTTTTT

size: NA
D: TRBD2
V: TRBV13
J: TRBJ2-7
CDR3: CASSLGLAGAYEQYF
DNA: TGTGCCAGCAGCTTGGGACTAGCGGGAGCTTACGAGCAGTACTTC

size: once
D: NA
V: TRBV7-9
J: TRBJ1-2
CDR3: CASSLGTVGYTF
DNA: TGTGCCAGCAGCTTAGGGACAGTCGGCTACACCTTC

size: NA
D: TRBD2
V: TRBV4-2
J: TRBJ2-7
CDR3: CASSQDLLAPSSYEQYF
DNA: TGTGCCAGCAGCCAAGATCTACTAGCGCCGAGCTCCTACGAGCAGTACTTC

size: NA
D: NA
V: TRBV28
J: TRBJ2-7
CDR3: CASSLWAGEQYF
DNA: TGTGCCAGCAGTTTATGGGCAGGGGAGCAGTACTTC

size: NA
D: NA
V: TRBV4-1
J: TRBJ1-2
CDR3: CASSQEINYGYTF
DNA: TGCGCCAGCAGCCAAGAAATAAACTATGGCTACACCTTC

size: NA
D: TRBD2
V: TRBV11-2
J: TRBJ2-1
CDR3: CASSLVGRAGAYNEQFF
DNA: TGTGCCAGCAGCTTAGTAGGGCGAGCGGGGGCCTACAATGAGCAGTTCTTC

size: NA
D: TRBD1
V: TRBV5-5
J: TRBJ1-5
CDR3: CASSLGDRGIQPQHF
DNA: TGTGCCAGCAGCTTGGGGGACAGGGGTATTCAGCCCCAGCATTTT

size: NA
D: TRBD1
V: TRBV4-3
J: TRBJ1-4
CDR3: CASSPRQGGREKLFF
DNA: TGCGCCAGCAGCCCGAGACAGGGGGGGAGAGAAAAACTGTTTTTT

size: NA
D: TRBD2
V: TRBV28
J: TRBJ2-7
CDR3: CASSPGGSDEQYF
DNA: TGTGCCAGCAGTCCGGGGGGGAGCGACGAGCAGTACTTC

size: NA
D: TRBD2
V: TRBV4-3
J: TRBJ2-7
CDR3: CASSQGAGVGYEQYF
DNA: TGCGCCAGCAGCCAAGGAGCGGGAGTCGGCTACGAGCAGTACTTC

size: NA
D: NA
V: TRBV4-1
J: TRBJ2-2
CDR3: CASSQGRPLTNTGELFF
DNA: TGCGCCAGCAGCCAGGGAAGACCGCTTACAAACACCGGGGAGCTGTTTTTT

size: NA
D: NA
V: TRBV6-1
J: TRBJ1-6
CDR3: CASSEWAMNSPLHF
DNA: TGTGCCAGCAGTGAATGGGCGATGAATTCACCCCTCCACTTT

size: NA
D: NA
V: TRBV28
J: TRBJ1-1
CDR3: CASSSPGHWNTEAFF
DNA: TGTGCCAGCAGTTCACCGGGACATTGGAACACTGAAGCTTTCTTT

size: NA
D: NA
V: TRBV27
J: TRBJ2-7
CDR3: CASSLSWGSEQYF
DNA: TGTGCCAGCAGTTTATCATGGGGTTCCGAGCAGTACTTC

size: NA
D: NA
V: TRBV30
J: TRBJ1-1
CDR3: CACDALNTEAFF
DNA: TGTGCTTGCGATGCCCTGAACACTGAAGCTTTCTTT

size: NA
D: NA
V: TRBV7-8
J: TRBJ1-5
CDR3: CASSLISNQPQHF
DNA: TGTGCCAGCAGCTTAATCTCCAATCAGCCCCAGCATTTT

size: NA
D: NA
V: TRBV13
J: TRBJ2-7
CDR3: CASSLGRGGAYEQYF
DNA: TGTGCCAGCAGCTTAGGGCGGGGAGGCGCCTACGAGCAGTACTTC

size: NA
D: TRBD1
V: TRBV7-9
J: TRBJ2-7
CDR3: CASSTPDRFVYEQYF
DNA: TGTGCCAGCAGCACACCGGACAGGTTTGTCTACGAGCAGTACTTC

size: NA
D: NA
V: TRBV7-9
J: TRBJ2-3
CDR3: CASSFHETDTQYF
DNA: TGTGCCAGCAGCTTCCACGAGACAGATACGCAGTATTTT

size: NA
D: NA
V: TRBV6-1
J: TRBJ2-7
CDR3: CASSEAEGYEQYF
DNA: TGTGCCAGCAGTGAAGCGGAAGGTTACGAGCAGTACTTC

size: NA
D: NA
V: TRBV18
J: TRBJ2-1
CDR3: CASSPPGWIDEQFF
DNA: TGTGCCAGCTCACCACCCGGGTGGATCGATGAGCAGTTCTTC

size: NA
D: NA
V: TRBV5-4
J: TRBJ2-1
CDR3: CASSLDLYNEQFF
DNA: TGTGCCAGCAGCTTGGATCTTTACAATGAGCAGTTCTTC